This passage covers 26 T cell receptor beta chains from one sample sequenced in a study of blood T cell repertoires in COVID-19. Produced via immunoSEQ multiplex PCR; TCRdb's table is partial and in-frame only. The table lists about 250,000 clones, 88% of them singletons. The sample taken for sequencing was peripheral blood. These receptors all stem from a middle-aged woman who had recovered from COVID-19.

V is TRBV11-2 and J is TRBJ1-3; D remains unclear. Germline CDR1 is SGHAT and CDR2 is FQNNGV. Trimming cost V 1 base and J 0 bases, with 7 bases left between them. This CDR3 region has 15 residues. This CDR3 is CASSLGLVSGNTIYF. Here the CDR3 DNA reads TGTGCCAGCAGCTTAGGGTTAGTCTCTGGAAACACCATATATTTT.

A single count supports this clone. The rearrangement links TRBV18 to TRBJ2-7; TRBD2 agrees at 8 bases. Germline lookup yields CDR1 KGHSH and CDR2 LQKENI. The V gene end was trimmed by 3 bases and the J gene end by 5 bases; junction bases not matched to a gene: 9. The CDR3 is 15 amino acids. The CDR3 here is CASSPPAGGGDEQYF. The DNA of the CDR3 is TGTGCCAGCTCACCCCCGGCGGGGGGCGGCGACGAGCAGTACTTC.

The chain links TRBV7-2 to TRBJ2-2; tentative D call: TRBD2 (6 bases). The CDR3 consists of 16 residues. V lost 1 base and J 4 bases, leaving 13 bases between the germline ends. CDR1 and CDR2 from the germline V gene are SGHTA and FQGNSA. CDR3 amino acids: CASSLVAGRVTGELFF. In DNA, the CDR3 is TGTGCCAGCAGCTTAGTGGCGGGACGTGTCACCGGGGAGCTGTTTTTT.

The chain joins TRBV7-6 to TRBJ2-7; D is possibly TRBD2 (6 bases). There are 14 residues in the CDR3. The germline CDR1 and CDR2 sequences are SGHVS and FNYEAQ. Trimming took off 5 bases at V and 2 bases at J, with 13 bases between the two ends. The CDR3 sequence: CASSPGSFPYEQYF. The CDR3 DNA follows: TGTGCCAGCAGCCCCGGGAGTTTCCCCTACGAGCAGTACTTC. Full variable domain (outside the CDR3, taken from reference TRBV7-6 and TRBJ2-7): GAGVSQSPRYKVTKRGQDVALRCDPISGHVSLYWYRQALGQGPEFLTYFNYEAQQDKSGLPNDRFSAERPEGSISTLTIQRTEQRDSAMYRCASSPGSFPYEQYFGPGTRLTVT.

The chain recombines TRBV5-1 with TRBJ2-3, with D possibly TRBD2 on 6 matching bases. There are 16 residues in the CDR3. Germline V CDR1 and CDR2: SGHRS, YFSETQ. V was pared by 4 bases and J by 0 bases, with 15 bases between. The CDR3 sequence: CASSLPGSGSTDTQYF. As DNA, the CDR3 is TGCGCCAGCAGCCTCCCTGGGAGCGGGAGCACAGATACGCAGTATTTT.

The rearrangement links TRBV3-1 (or the pseudogene TRBV3-2) to TRBJ1-4; a weak D match, TRBD1 (5 bases). The CDR3 spans 13 residues. The V end was cut by 1 base, the J end by 11 bases, with 11 bases between. CDR1 is LGHDT, CDR2 YNNKEL, per germline (reference sequence). CDR3 sequence (DNA): TGTGCCAGCAGCCAAGGGGGAGGGGTCAAACTGTTTTTT. This sequence encodes CASSQGGGVKLFF.

The CDR3 sequence is CASSQTQGWNTGELFF. The DNA for the CDR3 is TGTGCCAGCAGCCAGACCCAGGGGTGGAACACCGGGGAGCTGTTTTTT. This chain joins TRBV7-9 and TRBJ2-2; D is possibly TRBD1 (6 bases). CDR1 is SEHNR and CDR2 is FQNEAQ in the germline V gene (reference sequence). V shed 5 bases and J shed 1 base, with 14 bases lying between them. The CDR3 loop spans 16 amino acids.

The chain is built from TRBV9 and TRBJ2-3; 7 bases agree with TRBD2. The CDR3 sequence is 15 residues long. Germline V gene lookup returns CDR1 SGDLS and CDR2 YYNGEE. The trim removed 4 bases at V and 1 base at J, leaving 6 bases unmatched. CDR3 coding DNA: TGTGCCAGCAGCCCGAGGGGAGGGGGCACAGATACGCAGTATTTT. Translated: CASSPRGGGTDTQYF.

V is TRBV27 and J is TRBJ1-2; D ambiguous. The CDR3 spans 15 residues. CDR1 MNHEY and CDR2 SMNVEV come from the germline V gene (reference sequence). Deletions cut 5 bases from V and 0 bases from J, with 13 bases between. CDR3 loop: CASSTSYSPNYGYTF. The DNA of the CDR3 is TGTGCCAGCAGTACTTCCTATTCCCCTAACTATGGCTACACCTTC.

The rearrangement joins TRBV15 to TRBJ2-3, with 8 positions matching TRBD2. CDR1 is LNHNV and CDR2 is YYDKDF in the germline V gene (reference sequence). With V trimmed by 5 bases and J by 4 bases, 5 bases remained unmatched. The CDR3 is 14 amino acids. The CDR3 reads CATSGGRNPDTQYF. CDR3 sequence (DNA): TGTGCCACCAGCGGCGGGAGGAATCCAGATACGCAGTATTTT.

The chain employs TRBV7-9 and TRBJ2-1; a weak D match, TRBD2 (6 bases). V lost 2 bases to trimming and J lost 8 bases, with 16 bases between them. The CDR3 has 15 amino acids. CDR1 is SEHNR, CDR2 FQNEAQ, per germline (reference sequence). The CDR3 DNA sequence: TGTGCCAGCAGCTTACCCCAGACTAGTATCGATGAGCAGTTCTTC. The encoded protein is CASSLPQTSIDEQFF.

The genes are TRBV3-1 (or the pseudogene TRBV3-2) and TRBJ1-2; 7 bases match TRBD1. V was pared by 0 bases and J by 2 bases, with 12 bases of the junction left unmatched. The CDR3 runs to 18 residues. Germline V lookup: CDR1 LGHDT, CDR2 YNNKEL (reference sequence). Written as DNA, the CDR3 is TGTGCCAGCAGCCAAGATCTTATCCGGGACAGCCCCAACTATGGCTACACCTTC. As protein: CASSQDLIRDSPNYGYTF.

CDR3 amino acids: CASSTRQPPYEQYF. The CDR3 DNA reads TGTGCCAGTAGTACCAGACAGCCGCCCTACGAGCAGTACTTC. V gene TRBV19 combines with J gene TRBJ2-7; possible D gene TRBD1, 5 bases. CDR3 size: 14 residues. Germline V lookup: CDR1 LNHDA, CDR2 SQIVND (reference sequence). Deletions cut 4 bases from V and 2 bases from J, with 12 bases between.

This chain joins TRBV30 and TRBJ1-5, with TRBD1 identical over 7 bases. Per germline, CDR1 GTSNPN and CDR2 SVGIG (reference sequence). The junction had 6 bases not matched to a gene; V was cut back by 0 bases and J by 1 base. There are 16 residues in the CDR3. The CDR3 DNA follows: TGTGCCTGGAGTGTACCAGGGGGATGGAGCAATCAGCCCCAGCATTTT. Translated, it gives CAWSVPGGWSNQPQHF. Full variable domain (rest looked up from reference TRBV30 and TRBJ1-5): SQTIHQWPATLVQPVGSPLSLECTVEGTSNPNLYWYRQAAGRGLQLLFYSVGIGQISSEVPQNLSASRPQDRQFILSSKKLLLSDSGFYLCAWSVPGGWSNQPQHFGDGTRLSIL.

V is TRBV18 and J is TRBJ2-1; D is perhaps TRBD2 (5 bases). The ends were cut back, 3 bases at V and 4 bases at J, with 13 bases in the middle. Germline-derived CDR1 and CDR2 are KGHSH and LQKENI. The CDR3 length is 15 residues. The CDR3 sequence: CASSPTRGPYNEQFF. The CDR3 coding sequence is TGTGCCAGCTCACCCACCCGGGGTCCGTACAATGAGCAGTTCTTC.

This chain links TRBV5-1 with TRBJ2-6, with 7 bases lining up with TRBD2. This CDR3 contains 18 residues. Germline CDR1 and CDR2: SGHRS and YFSETQ. The trim removed 0 bases at V and 0 bases at J, leaving 6 bases unmatched. The CDR3 region is CASSLGPAGLSGANVLTF. The DNA of the CDR3 is TGCGCCAGCAGCTTGGGGCCAGCGGGACTCTCTGGGGCCAACGTCCTGACTTTC.

V gene TRBV27 combines with J gene TRBJ2-1, with D perhaps matching TRBD2 (5 bases). CDR1 and CDR2 from the germline V gene are MNHEY and SMNVEV (reference sequence). The CDR3 loop spans 13 amino acids. V lost 4 bases to trimming and J lost 4 bases, with 8 bases between them. This CDR3 is CASSYRGYNEQFF. The CDR3 DNA reads as TGTGCCAGCAGTTACCGGGGATACAATGAGCAGTTCTTC.

This chain uses TRBV7-8 with TRBJ2-3; D ambiguous. The CDR3 runs 14 residues. Germline V gene lookup returns CDR1 SGHVS and CDR2 FQNEAQ. V lost 7 bases to trimming and J lost 1 base, with 12 bases between them. The CDR3 sequence is CASTPREGTDTQYF. CDR3 bases: TGTGCCAGCACCCCACGAGAAGGCACAGATACGCAGTATTTT.

The chain is built from TRBV7-2 and TRBJ2-1; no clear D. The CDR3 has 11 residues. The germline gives CDR1 SGHTA, CDR2 FQGNSA. V was cut by 1 base and J by 9 bases, with 4 bases left in between. This CDR3 is CASSLVGEQFF. CDR3 sequence (DNA): TGTGCCAGCAGCTTAGTCGGTGAGCAGTTCTTC.

The CDR3 region is CASSPRTANYGYTF. The CDR3 DNA is TGTGCCAGCAGCCCGCGGACAGCAAACTATGGCTACACCTTC. This chain connects TRBV5-8 to TRBJ1-2; the D gene is possibly TRBD1 (6 bases). With 4 bases removed from V and 2 bases from J, the gap between germline ends came to 12 bases. The CDR3 is made up of 14 amino acids. From germline, CDR1 is SGHTS and CDR2 YDEGEE.

V usage is TRBV3-1 (or the pseudogene TRBV3-2) and J usage is TRBJ2-3, with 8 bases lining up with TRBD1. The CDR3 is 16 amino acids. V dropped 5 bases and J dropped 0; count of bases not matched to a gene: 7. Looked up from germline, CDR1 is LGHDT and CDR2 is YNNKEL (reference sequence). CDR3 in DNA: TGTGCCAGCAGCACCCGACAGGGGATAAGCACAGATACGCAGTATTTT. Protein sequence: CASSTRQGISTDTQYF.

J is TRBJ2-5 and V is TRBV30; 12 bases map to TRBD2. The CDR3 sequence is 15 residues long. The germline V gene encodes CDR1 GTSNPN and CDR2 SVGIG (reference sequence). The junction had 10 bases not matched to a gene; V was cut back by 7 bases and J by 4 bases. CDR3 sequence reads: CAFTTSGSWRETQYF. DNA of the CDR3: TGTGCCTTCACGACTAGCGGGAGTTGGCGAGAGACCCAGTACTTC. The full variable domain, rest sourced from reference TRBV30 and TRBJ2-5, is SQTIHQWPATLVQPVGSPLSLECTVEGTSNPNLYWYRQAAGRGLQLLFYSVGIGQISSEVPQNLSASRPQDRQFILSSKKLLLSDSGFYLCAFTTSGSWRETQYFGPGTRLLVL.

Remarks on this clone: A junction boundary mismatches the germline segment, possibly from a read error. The V gene is TRBV6-5, the J gene TRBJ2-1, with 9 nucleotides matching TRBD2. The CDR3 loop spans 13 amino acids. Germline V lookup: CDR1 MNHEY, CDR2 SVGAGI. The CDR3 nucleotides read TGTGCCAGCAGCCCCATAGCGGGAGCGGCTGCGGTCTTC. This translates into CASSPIAGAAAVF.

The chain joins TRBV11-3 to TRBJ2-5; TRBD1 aligns across 8 bases. CDR3 length equals 15 residues. V shed 5 bases, J shed 5 bases, and the junction held 10 bases outside the gene matches. Germline CDR1 SGHNT, CDR2 YENEEA. CDR3 sequence (DNA): TGTGCCAGCAGCCCGGACCAGGGGGCAGCGGAGACCCAGTACTTC. Protein sequence: CASSPDQGAAETQYF. Filled out from reference TRBV11-3 and TRBJ2-5, the complete variable domain reads EAGVVQSPRYKIIEKKQPVAFWCNPISGHNTLYWYLQNLGQGPELLIRYENEEAVDDSQLPKDRFSAERLKGVDSTLKIQPAELGDSAVYLCASSPDQGAAETQYFGPGTRLLVL.

This clone showed up many times. This chain links TRBV7-8 with TRBJ1-2; 9 bases map to TRBD1. The CDR3 consists of 15 residues. In germline, CDR1 is SGHVS, CDR2 FQNEAQ. The V gene end was trimmed by 5 bases and the J gene end by 8 bases; junction bases not matched to a gene: 12. This CDR3 is CASSPTGQGSAGYTF. CDR3 DNA sequence: TGTGCCAGCAGCCCCACGGGACAGGGATCGGCCGGCTACACCTTC.

The J gene is TRBJ1-2, the V gene TRBV12-3 or TRBV12-4; D is possibly TRBD1 (5 bases). The V gene lost 7 bases and the J gene lost 7 bases, with 16 bases spanning the gap. The CDR3 sequence is 13 residues long. CDR3 nucleotide sequence: TGTGCCAGCAATCGGGACTTCAGTGGTGGCTACACCTTC. It translates to CASNRDFSGGYTF.